The clone carrying this T cell receptor beta chain was detected only a few times. Its target is not known. These data belong to a study of cytomegalovirus exposure and HLA in healthy donors. Points from the study as a whole: Per a later analysis, HLA-associated TCR beta chains showed more clonal expansion than other, equally common TCR beta chains. Follow-up analysis found HLA locus-dependent TCR association rates, highest for DRB1 and lowest for HLA-C. After further analysis at a later stage, under 20,000 TCR beta sequences were associated with HLA alleles at 0.05 false discovery rate. Donors belonging to an Asian-associated ancestry cluster reportedly showed fewer N-insertions in productive TCRs than the 666-donor mean, according to what a later analysis found.

The J segment lost 0 bases and the V segment lost 4 bases, leaving 12 bases of the junction unmatched. The CDR3 loop spans 17 amino acids. CDR1 is MGHRA, CDR2 YSYEKL, per germline. The PCR ran on 60 Vbeta and 13 Jbeta primers. Sequenced by immunoSEQ multiplex PCR; TCRdb stores in-frame clones only, minus some. The data hold fewer than 200,000 clones, with about 90% observed a single time. The sequenced sample was PBMCs. V usage is TRBV4-1 and J usage is TRBJ2-7; 7 bases fit TRBD2. This sequence was found in a girl under three years old in good health and CMV-seronegative. Written as DNA, the CDR3 is TGCGCCAGCAGCCGCGACTCACTAGCGTCGACCTCCTACGAGCAGTACTTC. As protein: CASSRDSLASTSYEQYF.